The 9 T cell receptor beta chains below all came from one sample that was sequenced in a study of blood T cell repertoires in COVID-19. Profiled with immunoSEQ multiplex PCR; TCRdb holds only in-frame clones, not every one. The sample contains about 260,000 clones, almost 85% of which appear only once. Specimen: peripheral blood. Source of these receptors: a woman of 80 years or more with acute or convalescent COVID-19.

This rearrangement joins TRBV28 to TRBJ2-1; 13 bases are shared with TRBD2. The germline V gene has CDR1 MDHEN and CDR2 SYDVKM. Trimming took 4 bases from V and 7 from J; bases not matched to a gene: 10. The CDR3 consists of 17 residues. In DNA form, the CDR3 reads TGTGCCAGCAGTTCGGCCCAGCGACTAGCGGGAGGTAATGAGCAGTTCTTC. Its translation is CASSSAQRLAGGNEQFF.

V usage is TRBV9 and J usage is TRBJ2-5; a weak D match, TRBD2 (5 bases). V was clipped by 0 bases and J by 2 bases, with 8 bases between them. The CDR3 is made up of 14 amino acids. CDR1 and CDR2 (germline): SGDLS, YYNGEE. The CDR3 region is CASSVDPGQETQYF. CDR3 sequence (DNA): TGTGCCAGCAGCGTAGATCCGGGGCAAGAGACCCAGTACTTC.

In this sample, this clone turned up a few times. The rearrangement uses TRBV5-1 and TRBJ2-3; 12 nucleotides line up with TRBD2. V was pared by 1 base and J by 0 bases, with 3 bases of the junction left unmatched. CDR3 length equals 17 residues. Germline CDR1 SGHRS, CDR2 YFSETQ. CDR3 amino acids: CASSLPSGGVSTDTQYF. DNA for the CDR3: TGCGCCAGCAGCTTGCCTAGCGGGGGGGTAAGCACAGATACGCAGTATTTT.

The J gene is TRBJ2-7, the V gene TRBV7-2, with TRBD1 identical over 8 bases. The CDR3 spans 18 residues. The germline CDR1 and CDR2 sequences are SGHTA and FQGNSA. The J segment lost 2 bases and the V segment lost 2 bases, leaving 14 bases of the junction unmatched. The CDR3 nucleotides are TGTGCCAGCAGCTTACCTACCCGCCGCCGGGACAGGCCCTACGAGCAGTACTTC. Amino acids: CASSLPTRRRDRPYEQYF.

This clone showed up just a few times. The chain uses TRBV21-1 and TRBJ1-2; whether TRBD1, the table's D call, matches the DNA was not checked. TRBV21-1 is classified as a pseudogene. There are 15 residues in the CDR3. CDR3 sequence reads: CASSKIQGPKAGYTF. The DNA for the CDR3 is TGTGCCAGCAGCAAGATTCAGGGGCCTAAGGCTGGCTACACCTTC.

This chain connects TRBV9 to TRBJ1-6; TRBD1 agrees at 7 bases. J lost 6 bases, V lost 0 bases, and 6 bases had no gene match. Germline CDR1 reads SGDLS; CDR2 reads YYNGEE. The CDR3 is made up of 16 amino acids. Here the CDR3 DNA reads TGTGCCAGCAGCGTAGTTGCAGGGGGTTTTAATTCACCCCTCCACTTT. Amino acids: CASSVVAGGFNSPLHF.

The gene calls are TRBV28 and TRBJ2-3; maybe TRBD1 (5 bases). The CDR3 consists of 15 residues. Germline CDR1 reads MDHEN; CDR2 reads SYDVKM. Trimming removed 2 bases from V and 0 bases from J, with 9 bases in between. In DNA, the CDR3 is TGTGCCAGCAGTTTACTGCAGGGCAGCACAGATACGCAGTATTTT. It encodes CASSLLQGSTDTQYF.

V gene TRBV5-1 combines with J gene TRBJ1-4, with D possibly matching TRBD1 (5 bases). V was cut by 0 bases and J by 4 bases, with 10 bases left in between. The germline V gene encodes CDR1 SGHRS and CDR2 YFSETQ. This CDR3 has 15 amino acids. This CDR3 reads CASSLVSQGNEKLFF. DNA of the CDR3: TGCGCCAGCAGCTTGGTCAGCCAGGGTAATGAAAAACTGTTTTTT. Combining the CDR3 with reference TRBV5-1 and TRBJ1-4 gives the whole variable domain KAGVTQTPRYLIKTRGQQVTLSCSPISGHRSVSWYQQTPGQGLQFLFEYFSETQRNKGNFPGRFSGRQFSNSRSEMNVSTLELGDSALYLCASSLVSQGNEKLFFGSGTQLSVL.

The count of this clone is one. The rearrangement links TRBV11-2 to TRBJ1-2; 9 nucleotides agree with TRBD1. V trimming: 2 bases; J trimming: 4 bases; junction bases outside the gene matches: 11. This CDR3 has 17 amino acids. CDR1 and CDR2 (germline): SGHAT, FQNNGV. The CDR3 nucleotides are TGTGCCAGCAGCTTATCCCCATCCGGGGGACAGGGCTATGGCTACACCTTC. This sequence encodes CASSLSPSGGQGYGYTF.